The 23 T cell receptor beta chains listed next were all sequenced from one sample in a study of blood T cell repertoires in COVID-19. The table came from immunoSEQ multiplex PCR; TCRdb's copy has only in-frame clones and leaves some out. The sample includes about 98,000 clones, about 80% seen only once; the top ten take 15% to 20%. The sample taken for sequencing was peripheral blood. The source of these receptors is an elderly man with acute or convalescent COVID-19.

The V and J genes are TRBV11-2 and TRBJ2-2, with 10 bases identical to TRBD1. The length of the CDR3 is 17 residues. CDR1 is SGHAT and CDR2 is FQNNGV in the germline V gene. J gave up 7 bases and V 5 bases, and 13 bases lay outside the gene matches. The CDR3 sequence is CASSHTGDRGIGGELFF. The CDR3 nucleotides are TGTGCCAGCAGCCATACGGGGGACAGGGGCATCGGCGGGGAGCTGTTTTTT.

The J gene is TRBJ2-7, the V gene TRBV11-2; D may be TRBD1 (5 bases). Germline V gene sequence: CDR1 SGHAT, CDR2 FQNNGV. This CDR3 has 16 amino acids. Trimming removed 2 bases from V and 4 bases from J, with 18 bases in between. This CDR3 reads CASSLFQGKVGYEQYF. In nucleotides, the CDR3 is TGTGCCAGCAGCTTATTCCAGGGAAAGGTAGGGTACGAGCAGTACTTC.

The chain carries TRBV6-4 and TRBJ2-3; 11 positions match TRBD2. This CDR3 region has 15 residues. The trim removed 5 bases at V and 0 bases at J, leaving 1 base unmatched. CDR1 and CDR2 from the germline V gene are MRHNA and SNTAGT. As DNA, the CDR3 is TGTGCCAGCAGTAGGACTAGCGGGAGCACAGATACGCAGTATTTT. It specifies CASSRTSGSTDTQYF.

This rearrangement joins TRBV18 to TRBJ2-7; 9 bases agree with TRBD1. The V and J ends lost 8 bases and 5 bases, in that order; junction bases with no gene match: 13. The CDR3 runs to 15 residues. CDR1 is KGHSH and CDR2 is LQKENI in the germline V gene. The CDR3, as DNA: TGTGCCAGCCGACCGGTACAGGGGGCGAAGAACGAGCAGTACTTC. Its protein product is CASRPVQGAKNEQYF.

The chain employs TRBV7-9 and TRBJ2-7; possible D gene TRBD1, 6 bases. V was trimmed by 6 bases and J by 2 bases, leaving 17 bases between them. Germline-derived CDR1 and CDR2 are SEHNR and FQNEAQ (reference sequence). The CDR3 runs to 15 residues. CDR3 in DNA: TGTGCCAGCAGTCACCTGGGGGCAGGAGCCTACGAGCAGTACTTC. This encodes CASSHLGAGAYEQYF.

This chain uses TRBV21-1 with TRBJ2-5; TRBD1, the table's D call, lacks a check against the DNA. TRBV21-1 is annotated as a pseudogene. The CDR3 length is 15 residues. The CDR3 DNA follows: TGTGCCGGACCGCAACACGGGACAGGTGGTGAGACCCAGTACTTC. It specifies CAGPQHGTGGETQYF.

The chain recombines TRBV18 with TRBJ1-6; 7 bases align to TRBD1. V lost 4 bases and J lost 7; bases outside the gene matches: 7. The length of the CDR3 is 15 residues. Germline lookup yields CDR1 KGHSH and CDR2 LQKENI. CDR3 sequence reads: CASSLRQGENSPLHF. The CDR3 region has the DNA TGTGCCAGCTCACTGCGACAGGGAGAGAATTCACCCCTCCACTTT. Combining the CDR3 with reference TRBV18 and TRBJ1-6 gives the whole variable domain NAGVMQNPRHLVRRRGQEARLRCSPMKGHSHVYWYRQLPEEGLKFMVYLQKENIIDESGMPKERFSAEFPKEGPSILRIQQVVRGDSAAYFCASSLRQGENSPLHFGNGTRLTVT.

V usage is TRBV4-3 and J usage is TRBJ2-7, with D tentatively TRBD2 (6 bases). The CDR3 spans 14 residues. V lost 1 base, J lost 3 bases, and 10 bases lay in between. Germline V gene sequence: CDR1 LGHNA, CDR2 YSLEER. CDR3: CASSQAGRYYEQYF. The CDR3 DNA follows: TGCGCCAGCAGCCAAGCAGGGAGGTACTACGAGCAGTACTTC.

The V gene is TRBV10-2, the J gene TRBJ1-5, with D possibly TRBD1 on 5 matching bases. This CDR3 region has 14 residues. Germline V gene data show CDR1 as WSHSY and CDR2 as SAAADI. V was clipped by 6 bases and J by 3 bases, with 12 bases between them. The CDR3 DNA reads as TGCGCCAGCAGGGGGCAGGTCTCCAATCAGCCCCAGCATTTT. Translating gives CASRGQVSNQPQHF.

The chain employs TRBV4-3 and TRBJ2-5; possibly TRBD1 for D (5 bases). The V end lost 4 bases, the J end lost 0 bases, and 12 bases lay between the germline ends. Per germline, CDR1 LGHNA and CDR2 YSLEER. The CDR3 length is 15 residues. DNA for the CDR3: TGCGCCAGCAGCCGGTCAGGGCGGTACCAAGAGACCCAGTACTTC. It encodes CASSRSGRYQETQYF.

The rearrangement uses TRBV10-3 and TRBJ1-2; 7 nucleotides line up with TRBD1. Per the germline V gene, CDR1 is ENHRY and CDR2 is SYGVKD. Trimming at V came to 8 bases and at J to 1 base, leaving 4 bases not matched to a gene. The CDR3 is made up of 13 amino acids. CDR3 DNA: TGTGCCATCCGGGACAGCCTTAACTATGGCTACACCTTC. Its translation: CAIRDSLNYGYTF.

The gene calls are TRBV25-1 and TRBJ2-1; maybe TRBD2 (5 bases). CDR3 length: 15 residues. The ends were cut back, 4 bases at V and 1 base at J, with 11 bases in the middle. Germline V gives CDR1 MGHDK, CDR2 SYGVNS. CDR3 sequence reads: CASSGLRVSYNEQFF. In DNA form, the CDR3 reads TGTGCCAGCAGTGGACTACGGGTTTCCTACAATGAGCAGTTCTTC.

The chain joins TRBV19 to TRBJ2-2; no clear D. Germline loops: CDR1 LNHDA, CDR2 SQIVND (reference sequence). This CDR3 contains 14 residues. V was shortened by 1 base and J by 3 bases, with 6 bases between the two germline ends. CDR3 loop: CASSIAYYTGELFF. The CDR3 DNA reads as TGTGCCAGTAGTATAGCCTATTACACCGGGGAGCTGTTTTTT.

The rearrangement joins TRBV19 to TRBJ2-3, with D perhaps TRBD2 (6 bases). The CDR3 consists of 15 residues. Looked up from germline, CDR1 is LNHDA and CDR2 is SQIVND (reference sequence). V lost 3 bases and J lost 0, with 10 bases in between. CDR3 sequence reads: CASSILAASTDTQYF. In DNA form, the CDR3 reads TGTGCCAGTAGTATCTTAGCGGCTAGCACAGATACGCAGTATTTT.

V gene TRBV14 combines with J gene TRBJ1-6, with TRBD1 matching over 7 bases. The CDR3 length is 15 residues. Germline V gene lookup returns CDR1 SGHDN and CDR2 FVKESK. The trim removed 3 bases at V and 4 bases at J, leaving 3 bases unmatched. CDR3 coding DNA: TGTGCCAGCAGCCAGGGGACAGCTTATAATTCACCCCTCCACTTT. This translates into CASSQGTAYNSPLHF.

The chain employs TRBV29-1 and TRBJ2-7; TRBD1 agrees at 7 bases. The germline CDR1 and CDR2 sequences are SQVTM and ANQGSEA. This CDR3 contains 16 residues. V lost 0 bases and J lost 1; bases outside the gene matches: 9. This chain's CDR3 is CSVEEISGQRSYEQYF. CDR3 coding DNA: TGCAGCGTTGAAGAAATCTCGGGACAGAGGTCCTACGAGCAGTACTTC.

The rearrangement joins TRBV10-3 to TRBJ2-2, with 9 bases that match TRBD1. The CDR3 extends over 14 amino acids. Germline trimming cut 8 bases from V and 5 bases from J; bases unmatched to any gene: 6. The V gene's germline CDR1 is ENHRY and CDR2 SYGVKD. For the CDR3, the DNA is TGTGCCATCGGGGGACAGGGCGAAACCGGGGAGCTGTTTTTT. Translated: CAIGGQGETGELFF.

This sequence joins TRBV9 and TRBJ2-7; 10 nucleotides line up with TRBD1. The CDR3 has 15 amino acids. J gave up 4 bases and V 3 bases, and 7 bases lay outside the gene matches. Germline CDR1 is SGDLS and CDR2 is YYNGEE. CDR3 nucleotide sequence: TGTGCCAGCAGCGCAGCCGGGACAGGGGTGTACGAGCAGTACTTC. The encoded protein is CASSAAGTGVYEQYF.

This chain links TRBV19 with TRBJ2-7; TRBD1 matches at 8 bases. The germline V gene has CDR1 LNHDA and CDR2 SQIVND (reference sequence). CDR3 length equals 14 residues. V shed 5 bases and J 2 bases; nucleotides not matched to a gene: 5. The CDR3 here is CASSAGTGTYEQYF. As DNA, the CDR3 is TGTGCCAGTAGTGCCGGGACAGGCACCTACGAGCAGTACTTC.

The rearrangement joins TRBV10-3 to TRBJ2-7; perhaps TRBD1 as D (6 bases). The CDR3 is 15 residues long. V lost 2 bases and J lost 3, with 14 bases in between. Germline assignment: CDR1 ENHRY and CDR2 SYGVKD. Written as DNA, the CDR3 is TGTGCCATCAGTGAGCCCTACCGGGACAACTACGAGCAGTACTTC. Translated: CAISEPYRDNYEQYF.

This chain uses TRBV5-1 with TRBJ2-1; D is perhaps TRBD1 (6 bases). The CDR3 is 15 residues long. V was trimmed by 0 bases and J by 9 bases, leaving 16 bases between them. Germline loops: CDR1 SGHRS, CDR2 YFSETQ. The CDR3 sequence: CASSLEPTGKSEQFF. CDR3 DNA sequence: TGCGCCAGCAGCTTGGAGCCAACAGGGAAATCTGAGCAGTTCTTC.

The rearrangement uses TRBV19 and TRBJ2-5, with D perhaps TRBD1 (6 bases). V was cut by 4 bases and J by 5 bases, with 17 bases left in between. This CDR3 contains 15 residues. Germline assignment: CDR1 LNHDA and CDR2 SQIVND (reference sequence). The CDR3 DNA sequence: TGTGCCAGTAGTACGTCGAAAACAGGGACCGAGACCCAGTACTTC. Protein product: CASSTSKTGTETQYF.

J is TRBJ2-5 and V is TRBV3-1 (or the pseudogene TRBV3-2); TRBD2 agrees at 13 bases. The trim removed 4 bases at V and 6 bases at J, leaving 8 bases unmatched. Germline CDR1 reads LGHDT; CDR2 reads YNNKEL (reference sequence). The CDR3 runs to 16 residues. CDR3 sequence: CASSPSRTSGSKTQYF. The CDR3 nucleotides are TGTGCCAGCAGCCCCTCGCGGACTAGCGGGAGTAAGACCCAGTACTTC.